This T cell receptor beta chain is from a study of blood T cell repertoires in COVID-19. About the study: Both acute and convalescent COVID-19 samples were obtained from the United States, Italy and Spain.

Recruited during active infection, patients (from Seattle) were subsequently followed longitudinally. In the authors' methods: Reference gene primer amplification yielded estimated nucleated cell counts. Some clones are missing from TCRdb's copy, which holds only in-frame ones; the method was immunoSEQ multiplex PCR. D and trimming come from the DNA, and the V and J calls and clone size come from that table. The table records over 150,000 clones, about 86% of them present only once. Sequenced sample: peripheral blood. The sequence came from a woman between 65 and 79 years old with COVID-19, enrolled during active disease.

The chain's CDR3 is CAWRLGRDGYTF. CDR3 bases: TGTGCCTGGAGGCTAGGAAGAGATGGCTACACCTTC. The chain uses TRBV30 and TRBJ1-2; D unclear. V shed 3 bases and J shed 6 bases, with 11 bases lying between them. This CDR3 comprises 12 residues. CDR1 is GTSNPN, CDR2 SVGIG, per germline (reference sequence).